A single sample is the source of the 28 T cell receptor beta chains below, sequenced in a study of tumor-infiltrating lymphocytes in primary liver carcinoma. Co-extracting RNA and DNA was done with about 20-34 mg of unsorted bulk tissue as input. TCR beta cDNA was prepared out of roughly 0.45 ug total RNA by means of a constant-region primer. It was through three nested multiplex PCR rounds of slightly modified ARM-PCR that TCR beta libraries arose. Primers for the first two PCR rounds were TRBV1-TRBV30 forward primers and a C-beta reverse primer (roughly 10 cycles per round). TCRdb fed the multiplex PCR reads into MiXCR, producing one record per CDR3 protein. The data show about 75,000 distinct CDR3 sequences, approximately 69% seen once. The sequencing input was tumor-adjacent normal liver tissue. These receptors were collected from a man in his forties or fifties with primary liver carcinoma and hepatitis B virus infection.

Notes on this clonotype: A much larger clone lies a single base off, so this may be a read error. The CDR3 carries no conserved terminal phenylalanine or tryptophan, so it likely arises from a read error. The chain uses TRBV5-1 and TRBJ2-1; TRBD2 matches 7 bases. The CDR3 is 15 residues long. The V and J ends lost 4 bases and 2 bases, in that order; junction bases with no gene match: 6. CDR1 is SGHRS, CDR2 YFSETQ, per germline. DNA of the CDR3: TGCGCCAGCAGCCTGAGCGGGACTACCTACAATGAGCAGTTCGTC. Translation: CASSLSGTTYNEQFV.

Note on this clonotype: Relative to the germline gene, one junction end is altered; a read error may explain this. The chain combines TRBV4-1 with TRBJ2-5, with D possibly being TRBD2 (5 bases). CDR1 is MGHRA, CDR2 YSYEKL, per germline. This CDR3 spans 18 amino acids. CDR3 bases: TGCTCCAGCAGCTCTTCAGGAGGCCCCGCTAGAGGCCAAGAGACCCAGTACTTC. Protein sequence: CSSSSSGGPARGQETQYF.

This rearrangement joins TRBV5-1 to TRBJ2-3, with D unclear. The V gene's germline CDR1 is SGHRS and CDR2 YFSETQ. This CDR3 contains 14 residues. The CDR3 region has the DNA TGCTCCTGCAGCCCCCCCTACAGCACAGATACGCAGTATTTT. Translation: CSCSPPYSTDTQYF.

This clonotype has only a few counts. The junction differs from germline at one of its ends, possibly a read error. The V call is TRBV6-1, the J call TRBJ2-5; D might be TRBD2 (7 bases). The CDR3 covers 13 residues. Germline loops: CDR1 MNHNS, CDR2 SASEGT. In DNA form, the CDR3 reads TGCGCCAGCGGGGACATCTACCAAGAGACCCAGTACTTC. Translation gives CASGDIYQETQYF.

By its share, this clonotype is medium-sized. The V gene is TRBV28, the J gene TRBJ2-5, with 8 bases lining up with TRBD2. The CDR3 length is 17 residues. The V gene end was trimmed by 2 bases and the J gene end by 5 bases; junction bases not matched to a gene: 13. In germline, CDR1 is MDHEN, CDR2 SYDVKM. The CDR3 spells CASSLLVGSGMIETQYF. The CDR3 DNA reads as TGTGCCAGCAGTTTACTTGTCGGTAGCGGGATGATTGAGACCCAGTACTTC.

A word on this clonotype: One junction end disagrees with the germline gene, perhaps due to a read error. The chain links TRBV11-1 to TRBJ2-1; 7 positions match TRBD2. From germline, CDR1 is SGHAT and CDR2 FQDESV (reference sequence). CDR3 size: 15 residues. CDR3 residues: CASNLGLAETNEQFF. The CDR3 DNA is TGTGCCAGCAACTTAGGGCTAGCGGAAACCAATGAACAGTTCTTC.

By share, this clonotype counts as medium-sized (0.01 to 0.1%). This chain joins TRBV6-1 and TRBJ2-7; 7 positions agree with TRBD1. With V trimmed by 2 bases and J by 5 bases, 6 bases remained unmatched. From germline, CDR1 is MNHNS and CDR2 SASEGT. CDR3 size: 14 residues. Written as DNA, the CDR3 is TGTGCCAGCAGTGAAAGGGGGCAGGAGGACGAGCAGTACTTC. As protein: CASSERGQEDEQYF.

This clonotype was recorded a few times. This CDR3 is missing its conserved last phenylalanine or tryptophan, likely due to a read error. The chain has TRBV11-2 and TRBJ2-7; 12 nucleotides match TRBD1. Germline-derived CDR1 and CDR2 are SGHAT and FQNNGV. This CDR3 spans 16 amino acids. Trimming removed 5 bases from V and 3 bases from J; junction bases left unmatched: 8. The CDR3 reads CASSLTGTGGGYEQYS. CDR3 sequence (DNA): TGTGCCAGCAGCCTTACAGGGACAGGGGGCGGCTACGAGCAGTACTCC.

CDR3 bases: TGTGCCAGCAGCTTTAATACACATGGGACCCAGTACTTC. Its protein is CASSFNTHGTQYF. This chain connects TRBV11-2 to TRBJ2-5; D gene uncertain. The CDR3 has 13 residues. Germline lookup yields CDR1 SGHAT and CDR2 FQNNGV. The V gene lost 3 bases and the J gene lost 7 bases, with 12 bases spanning the gap.

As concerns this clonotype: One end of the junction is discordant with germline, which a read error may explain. The CDR3 here is CANSTQTLPNTQYF. DNA of the CDR3: TGTGCCAACAGCACACAGACCCTGCCAAATACGCAGTATTTT. The chain combines TRBV11-2 with TRBJ2-3; the D is unclear. Germline V gives CDR1 SGHAT, CDR2 FQNNGV. This CDR3 region has 14 residues.

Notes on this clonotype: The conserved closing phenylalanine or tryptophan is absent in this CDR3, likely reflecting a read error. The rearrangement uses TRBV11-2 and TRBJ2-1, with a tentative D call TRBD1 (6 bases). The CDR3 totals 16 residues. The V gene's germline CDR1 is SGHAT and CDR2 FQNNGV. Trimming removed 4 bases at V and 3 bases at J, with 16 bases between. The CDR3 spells CASSWDNRLGYNEQFS. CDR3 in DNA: TGTGCCAGCAGCTGGGACAATAGGTTGGGCTACAATGAGCAGTTCTCC.

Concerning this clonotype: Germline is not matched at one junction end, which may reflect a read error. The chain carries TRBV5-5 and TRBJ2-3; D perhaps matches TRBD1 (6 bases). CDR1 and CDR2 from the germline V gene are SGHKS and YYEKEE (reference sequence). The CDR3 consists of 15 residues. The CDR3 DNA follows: TGTGCCAGCAGCATGGCCGATCTAGCAGGGGATATGCAGTATTTT. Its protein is CASSMADLAGDMQYF.

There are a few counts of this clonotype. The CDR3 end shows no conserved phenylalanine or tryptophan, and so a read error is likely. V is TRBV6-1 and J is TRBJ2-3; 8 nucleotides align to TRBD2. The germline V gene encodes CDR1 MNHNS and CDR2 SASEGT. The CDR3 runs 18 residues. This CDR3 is CASNEIVPRAGGLDTQYL. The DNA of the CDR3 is TGTGCCAGCAATGAAATCGTCCCGCGGGCGGGAGGTTTAGATACGCAGTATCTT.

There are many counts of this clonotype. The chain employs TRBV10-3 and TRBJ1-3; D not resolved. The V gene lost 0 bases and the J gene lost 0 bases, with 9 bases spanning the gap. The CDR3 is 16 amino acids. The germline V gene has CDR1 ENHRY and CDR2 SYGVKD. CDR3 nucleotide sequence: TGTGCCATCAGTGAGTCAAGGAGTAACTCTGGAAACACCATATATTTT. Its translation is CAISESRSNSGNTIYF.

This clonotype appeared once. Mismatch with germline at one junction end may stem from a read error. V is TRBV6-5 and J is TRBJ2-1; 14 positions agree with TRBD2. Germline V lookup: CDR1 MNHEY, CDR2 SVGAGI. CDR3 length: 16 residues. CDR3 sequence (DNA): TGTGCAAGCAGTTACGCGGGACTAGCGGGAGACCATGAGCAGTTATTC. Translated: CASSYAGLAGDHEQLF.

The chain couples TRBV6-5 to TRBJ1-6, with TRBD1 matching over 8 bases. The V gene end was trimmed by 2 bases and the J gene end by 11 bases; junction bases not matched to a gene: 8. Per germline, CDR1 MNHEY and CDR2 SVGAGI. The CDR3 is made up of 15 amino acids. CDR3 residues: CASSYTTGDNTPLHF. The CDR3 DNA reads TGTGCCAGCAGTTACACGACAGGGGATAACACACCCCTCCACTTT.

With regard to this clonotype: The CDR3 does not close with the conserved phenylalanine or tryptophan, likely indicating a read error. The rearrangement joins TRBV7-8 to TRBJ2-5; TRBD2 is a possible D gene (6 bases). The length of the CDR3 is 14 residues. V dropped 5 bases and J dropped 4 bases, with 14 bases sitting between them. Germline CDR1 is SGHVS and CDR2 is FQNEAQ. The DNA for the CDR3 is TGTGCCAGCAGCCCCGCGGGGTGCGCAGAGACCCAGTACTCC. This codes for CASSPAGCAETQYS.

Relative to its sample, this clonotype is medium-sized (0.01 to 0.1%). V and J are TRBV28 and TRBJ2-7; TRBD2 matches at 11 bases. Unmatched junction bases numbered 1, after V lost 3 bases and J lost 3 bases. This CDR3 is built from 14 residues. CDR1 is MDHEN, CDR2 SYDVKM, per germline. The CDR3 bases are TGTGCCAGCAGTTTTCTAGCGGGGGGCTACGAGCAGTACTTC. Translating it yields CASSFLAGGYEQYF.

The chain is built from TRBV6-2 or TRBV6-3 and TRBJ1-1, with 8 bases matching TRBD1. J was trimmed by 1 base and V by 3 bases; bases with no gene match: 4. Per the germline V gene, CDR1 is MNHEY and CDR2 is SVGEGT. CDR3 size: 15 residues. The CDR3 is CASSYGQGKNTEAFF. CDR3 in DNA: TGTGCCAGCAGTTATGGACAGGGAAAGAACACTGAAGCTTTCTTT.

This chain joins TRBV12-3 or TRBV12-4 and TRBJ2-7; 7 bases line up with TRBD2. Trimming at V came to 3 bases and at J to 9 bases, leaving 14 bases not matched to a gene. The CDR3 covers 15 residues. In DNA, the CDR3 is TGTGCCAGCAGTTTTAGTGCTAGCGGATACTATGTGCAGTACTTC. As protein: CASSFSASGYYVQYF.

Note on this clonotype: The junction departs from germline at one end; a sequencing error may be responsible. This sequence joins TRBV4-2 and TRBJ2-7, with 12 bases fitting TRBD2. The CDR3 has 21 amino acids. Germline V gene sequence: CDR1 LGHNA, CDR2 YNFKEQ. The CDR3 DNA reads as TGTGCCTGCAGCCAAGCCTCCCTAGCGGGAGGGCTATTACGAAGCTCCTACGAGCAGTACTTC. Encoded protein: CACSQASLAGGLLRSSYEQYF.

The CDR3 reads CASYTWTGWLSGANVLTF. In DNA form, the CDR3 reads TGTGCCAGCTACACGTGGACAGGGTGGCTTTCTGGGGCCAACGTCCTGACTTTC. The V gene is TRBV5-6, the J gene TRBJ2-6, with 8 bases lining up with TRBD1. CDR3 length: 18 amino acids. The V gene end was trimmed by 7 bases and the J gene end by 1 base; junction bases not matched to a gene: 13. Germline V lookup: CDR1 SGHDT, CDR2 YYEEEE.

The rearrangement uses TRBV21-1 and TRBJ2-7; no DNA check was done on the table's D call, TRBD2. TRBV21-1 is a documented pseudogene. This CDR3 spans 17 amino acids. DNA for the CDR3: TGTGCCAGCAGCAAAGAAAGTGGTAGGGGAGGGGCAGACGAGCAGTACTTC. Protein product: CASSKESGRGGADEQYF.

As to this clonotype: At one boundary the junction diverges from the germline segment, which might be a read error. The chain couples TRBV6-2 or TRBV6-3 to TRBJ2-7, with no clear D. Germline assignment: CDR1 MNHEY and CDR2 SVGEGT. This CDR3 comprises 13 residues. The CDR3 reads CASNFMQYYEQYF. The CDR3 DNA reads TGTGCCAGCAATTTCATGCAGTACTACGAGCAGTATTTC.

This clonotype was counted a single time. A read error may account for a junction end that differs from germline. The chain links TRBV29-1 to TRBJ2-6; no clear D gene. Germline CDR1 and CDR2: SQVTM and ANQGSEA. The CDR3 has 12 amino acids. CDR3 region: CSVDLGANVLTF. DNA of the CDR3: TGCAGTGTTGACTTGGGGGCCAACGTCCTGACTTTC.

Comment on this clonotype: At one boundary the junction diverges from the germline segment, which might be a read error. The CDR3 sequence: CATSYPGPNYGYTF. CDR3 DNA sequence: TGTGCCACCAGTTACCCGGGCCCTAACTATGGCTACACCTTC. V gene TRBV6-6 combines with J gene TRBJ1-2, with no clear D. There are 14 residues in the CDR3. CDR1 and CDR2 (germline): MNHNY, SVGAGI (reference sequence).

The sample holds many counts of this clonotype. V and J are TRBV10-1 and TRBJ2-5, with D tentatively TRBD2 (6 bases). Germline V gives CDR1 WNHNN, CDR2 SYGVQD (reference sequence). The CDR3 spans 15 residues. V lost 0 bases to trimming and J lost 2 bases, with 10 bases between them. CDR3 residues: CASSESSRGQETQYF. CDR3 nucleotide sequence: TGCGCCAGCAGTGAGTCGTCTCGGGGGCAAGAGACCCAGTACTTC.

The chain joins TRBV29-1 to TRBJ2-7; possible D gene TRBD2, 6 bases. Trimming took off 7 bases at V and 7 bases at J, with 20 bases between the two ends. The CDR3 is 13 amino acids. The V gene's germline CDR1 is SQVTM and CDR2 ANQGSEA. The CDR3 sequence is CSARRGDSEEQYF. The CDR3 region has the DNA TGCAGCGCTCGGAGAGGGGACTCTGAAGAGCAGTACTTC.